This T cell receptor (beta chain) was recovered during a study of blood T cell repertoires in COVID-19. Across the whole study: From the United States, Italy and Spain came samples of acute and convalescent COVID-19. T cells, B-cell-depleted T cells, or PBMCs provided the cDNA or gDNA that served as material.

In the authors' workflow: Estimation of nucleated cell counts relied on the amplification of reference gene primers. TCRdb's table, derived via immunoSEQ multiplex PCR, lists solely in-frame clones and lacks some. V and J calls and clone size are given by that table; D and trimming were obtained from the DNA. The data show over 200,000 clones, about nine tenths seen once. The CDR3 is 17 residues long. CDR1 is SGDLS, CDR2 YYNGEE, per germline. V dropped 3 bases and J dropped 8; count of bases not matched to a gene: 14. This clone was recorded only once. The sequence derives from a woman in her sixties or seventies with acute or convalescent COVID-19. The rearrangement joins TRBV9 to TRBJ2-1, with 10 bases aligning to TRBD2. Sequenced: peripheral blood. In DNA form, the CDR3 reads TGTGCCAGCAGCGCCGAGGGTAGCGGGGGGAGTTGGGATGAGCAGTTCTTC. Translated, it gives CASSAEGSGGSWDEQFF.